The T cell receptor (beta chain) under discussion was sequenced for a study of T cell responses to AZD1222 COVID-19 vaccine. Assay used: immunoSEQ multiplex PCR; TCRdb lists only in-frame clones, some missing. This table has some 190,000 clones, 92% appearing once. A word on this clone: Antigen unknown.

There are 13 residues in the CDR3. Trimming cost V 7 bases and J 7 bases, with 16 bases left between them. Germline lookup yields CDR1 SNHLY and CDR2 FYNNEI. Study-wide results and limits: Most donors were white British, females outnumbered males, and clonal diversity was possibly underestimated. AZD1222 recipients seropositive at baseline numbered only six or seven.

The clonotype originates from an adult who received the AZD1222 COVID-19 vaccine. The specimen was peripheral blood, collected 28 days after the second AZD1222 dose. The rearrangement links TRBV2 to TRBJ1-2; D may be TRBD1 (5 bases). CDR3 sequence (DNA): TGTGCCAGCAACCAGGGAACTGGCCGTGGCTACACCTTC. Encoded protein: CASNQGTGRGYTF. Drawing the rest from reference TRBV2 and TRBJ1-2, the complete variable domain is EPEVTQTPSHQVTQMGQEVILRCVPISNHLYFYWYRQILGQKVEFLVSFYNNEISEKSEIFDDQFSVERPDGSNFTLKIRSTKLEDSAMYFCASNQGTGRGYTFGSGTRLTVV.